The sequence of this T cell receptor beta chain was determined in a study of cytomegalovirus exposure and HLA in healthy donors. Notes on the study in general: Across donors, presence/absence analyses took sequencing depth to be roughly uniform.

This PCR relied on a set of 60 Vbeta primers and 13 Jbeta primers. Sequenced by immunoSEQ multiplex PCR; TCRdb stores in-frame clones only, minus some. This sample has 90,000 to 120,000 clones; roughly 83% occur once, and the top ten carry around 4%. As for this clone: Its antigen is still unknown.

Germline CDR1 SGHDT, CDR2 YYEEEE. There are 16 residues in the CDR3. V shed 1 base and J 0 bases; nucleotides not matched to a gene: 3. Input material: PBMCs. The chain has TRBV5-6 and TRBJ2-7, with 11 bases lining up with TRBD1. This receptor was obtained from a female donor in good health and CMV-seropositive. CDR3 sequence: CASSLPGTGGSYEQYF. DNA of the CDR3: TGTGCCAGCAGCTTGCCGGGGACAGGGGGCTCCTACGAGCAGTACTTC.